The sequence of this T cell receptor (beta chain) was determined in a study of OX40 agonist ivuxolimab in advanced cancers. Study-level background: Prior anti-PD-1, anti-PD-L1 or anti-CTLA-4 therapy did not bar entry, and about 40% had some. Regarding the study as a whole: At 0.1-3.0 mg/kg, partial responders had clonal expansion among the lowest observed. More expanded clones were found, on average, in CD8+ than in CD4+ T cells.

Exclusion applied to patients with autoimmune disease history or systemic immunosuppression. Trimming pared 5 bases from V and 4 bases from J, leaving 10 bases between. The CDR3 is 13 residues long. CDR1 is WNHNN, CDR2 SYGVQD, per germline (reference sequence). The data were produced by immunoSEQ multiplex PCR, yet TCRdb's version contains in-frame clones alone and is incomplete. Of tens of thousands of clones listed, 80% to 90% are singletons. Concerning this clone itself: No antigen is known for it.

The sequences come from CD4+ or CD8+ T cells sorted from blood, collected in a trial of the OX40 agonist ivuxolimab. The rearrangement joins TRBV10-1 to TRBJ2-3, with D possibly TRBD1 on 6 matching bases. The origin of this receptor is an adult with an advanced solid tumor such as melanoma, head and neck, liver or kidney cancer. The CDR3 DNA follows: TGCGCCAGCAGTTTGGACAGACCAGATACGCAGTATTTT. Protein: CASSLDRPDTQYF.